This TCR beta chain was profiled in a study of identical twins listed by TCRdb under 2016. Background for the entire study: The study deep-sequenced TCR alpha and beta repertoires from monozygotic twins, unrelated adults of various ages and cord blood to test whether fetal clonotypes persist. To rule out contamination, the twin experiments were replicated at different times with different library preparation protocols. On the study overall, not on this receptor specifically: Compared with coincidental sharing between unrelated individuals, an excess of low generation-probability sequences was observed among out-of-frame TCR alpha sequences shared between twins. Zero-insertion analyses could be partly confounded by invariant T cells such as MAIT and iNKT, although diverse VJ usage argued against such confounding for most clonotypes. Out-of-frame TCR alpha sharing in monozygotic twins was systematically underestimated by recombination models, whereas sharing between unrelated individuals was in agreement with the recombination models. Abundant cord blood beta clonotypes had fewer insertions, young adult naive repertoires showed a similar but weaker trend, and memory repertoires showed no such trend. A weaker excess of twin sharing was found in beta out-of-frame sequences because the signal-to-noise ratio was lowered by fewer shared sequences. Because the same donors could not be followed over many years, conclusions were based on cross-sectional statistical analysis.

This clonotype was observed many times. It lacks a known antigen. There are no base qualities to consult, and no much larger clone falls within one base. The library was built by means of 5' RACE. For sequencing, an Illumina HiSeq 2000 was employed. A universal primer binding site was added through template switching, and the final cDNA carried a unique molecular identifier so that TCR cDNA molecules could be counted accurately. Specific primers in the conserved constant-segment region were used to synthesize first-strand cDNA for the TCR alpha and beta chains. Each cDNA library was double barcoded, with a SMART-Mk sample barcode plus Illumina barcodes, to control for contamination. Two successive PCR steps introduced TruSeq adapter sequences along with Illumina sample barcodes. The Illumina HiSeq platform was used with custom primers to sequence TCR alpha and beta cDNA libraries. In the authors' own workflow: MiGEC processed the raw reads to extract unique molecular identifiers, while MiXCR was used to determine the CDR3 positions. Recombination models were inferred per individual with the repgenHMM and IGoR tools using an EM algorithm. Shared clonotypes were analyzed with the tcR package in R, and sharing was normalized by the product of cloneset sizes. To study raw recombination without the effects of thymic and clonal selection, out-of-frame nonproductive sequences were analyzed. TCRdb reanalyzed the raw reads on its own, using fastp at Q25 for trimming and MiXCR for clone calling, and kept in-frame beta chains. All rows with the same CDR3 protein become a single entry with the most common DNA and genes. The V and J calls were not made by the authors but by TCRdb's processing. The sample yields roughly 700,000 distinct CDR3 sequences; approximately 9% were counted once. The ten largest clones capture 0.75% to 1% of the sample.

Every donor was a healthy Caucasian. Three pairs of female monozygotic twins, all aged about 18 to 30 years, were included in the twin cohort. The RNA used for TCR libraries was isolated from peripheral blood mononuclear cells. Relative to germline, V is 2 bases shorter and J is 9 bases shorter, with 18 bases between their ends. Its CDR3 holds 15 amino acids, cysteine through phenylalanine. CDR3 DNA only is kept here, 45 bases in frame from base 1. The germline V gene specifies SGHRS as CDR1 and YFSETQ as CDR2. The sample also formed part of further work on yellow fever vaccine responses in identical twins. The second publication reports: The T cell response to vaccination in identical twins was reported by the authors to appear partly convergent and partly personalized. In the study, vaccine-responding T cell clones were precisely tracked in identical twins.

Material: PBMCs. The clonotype originates from a woman younger than 30 in good health. The V and J genes are TRBV5-1 and TRBJ2-1; 5 matching bases give a weak D call of TRBD1. The nucleotides read TGCGCCAGCAGCTTAGGGTCCTCAGGGTGGGGTGAGCAGTTCTTC. Its protein product is CASSLGSSGWGEQFF.